This entry describes one TCR beta chain. The sample originates from a study of early T cells in non-severe SARS-CoV-2 infection. TCRdb re-derived calls from the 5' RACE reads in MiXCR, one entry per CDR3 protein. The sample has around 44,000 distinct CDR3 sequences, roughly 9.8% seen once; the top ten hold roughly 8.3%. Losses at the gene ends were 3 bases for V and 4 bases for J; bases not matched to a gene: 3. Germline assignment: CDR1 MDHEN and CDR2 SYDVKM. This CDR3 spans 14 amino acids. Sequenced input: whole blood. This receptor was taken from an adult who was a healthcare worker with PCR-confirmed SARS-CoV-2 infection or an uninfected control (not recorded which). This chain uses TRBV28 with TRBJ2-5; 9 positions agree with TRBD2. The DNA for the CDR3 is TGTGCCAGCAGTTTTCATAGCGGGAGAGAGACCCAGTACTTC. Translated, it gives CASSFHSGRETQYF.